The T cell receptor (beta chain) under discussion was sequenced for a study of blood T cell repertoires in COVID-19. Study-level information: Samples representing acute and convalescent COVID-19 were sourced from the United States, Italy and Spain. T cells, B-cell-depleted T cells, or PBMCs provided the cDNA or gDNA that served as material.

Assay used: immunoSEQ multiplex PCR; TCRdb lists only in-frame clones, some missing. The table records about 200,000 clones, about 88% of them present only once. The sequencing sample was made of PBMCs or T cells enriched from blood (not recorded which). The TCR sequence derives from a woman aged 35 to 49 with acute COVID-19.

This CDR3 is CASTAGATEAFF. CDR3 DNA sequence: TGTGCCAGCACAGCGGGTGCGACTGAAGCTTTCTTT. V usage is TRBV7-9 and J usage is TRBJ1-1; D gene unclear. V was trimmed by 7 bases and J by 5 bases, leaving 11 bases between them. The CDR3 length is 12 residues. CDR1 and CDR2 from the germline V gene are SEHNR and FQNEAQ (reference sequence).